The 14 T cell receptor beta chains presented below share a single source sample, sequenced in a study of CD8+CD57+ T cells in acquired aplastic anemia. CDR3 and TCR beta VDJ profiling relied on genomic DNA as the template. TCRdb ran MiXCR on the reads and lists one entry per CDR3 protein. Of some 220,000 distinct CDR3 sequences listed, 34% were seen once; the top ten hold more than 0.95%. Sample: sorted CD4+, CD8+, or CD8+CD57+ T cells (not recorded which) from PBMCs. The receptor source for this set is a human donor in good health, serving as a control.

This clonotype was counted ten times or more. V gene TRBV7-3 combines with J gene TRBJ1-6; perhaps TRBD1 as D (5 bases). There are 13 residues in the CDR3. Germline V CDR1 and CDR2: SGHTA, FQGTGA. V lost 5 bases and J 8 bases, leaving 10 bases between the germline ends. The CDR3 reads CASSTGGDSPLHF. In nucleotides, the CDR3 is TGTGCCAGCAGCACCGGAGGGGATTCACCCCTCCACTTT.

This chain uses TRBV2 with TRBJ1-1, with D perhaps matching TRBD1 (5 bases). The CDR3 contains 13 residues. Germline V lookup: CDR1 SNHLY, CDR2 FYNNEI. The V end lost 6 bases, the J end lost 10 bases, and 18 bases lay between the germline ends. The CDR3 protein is CASRRLGVMVAFF. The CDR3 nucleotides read TGTGCCAGCAGGCGGCTGGGGGTGATGGTAGCTTTCTTT. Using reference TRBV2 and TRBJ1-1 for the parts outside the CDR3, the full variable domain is EPEVTQTPSHQVTQMGQEVILRCVPISNHLYFYWYRQILGQKVEFLVSFYNNEISEKSEIFDDQFSVERPDGSNFTLKIRSTKLEDSAMYFCASRRLGVMVAFFGQGTRLTVV.

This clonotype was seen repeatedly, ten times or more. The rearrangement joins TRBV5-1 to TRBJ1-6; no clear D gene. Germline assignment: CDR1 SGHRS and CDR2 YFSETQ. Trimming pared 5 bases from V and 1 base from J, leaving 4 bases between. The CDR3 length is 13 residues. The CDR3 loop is CASRESYNSPLHF. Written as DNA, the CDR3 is TGCGCCAGCAGAGAATCCTATAATTCACCCCTCCACTTT.

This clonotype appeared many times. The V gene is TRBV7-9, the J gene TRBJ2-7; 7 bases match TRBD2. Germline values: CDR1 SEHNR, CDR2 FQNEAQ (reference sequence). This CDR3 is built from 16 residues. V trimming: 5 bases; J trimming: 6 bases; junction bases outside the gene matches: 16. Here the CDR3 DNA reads TGTGCCAGCAGCCCGGACCCGGGACTACGGGTTCTCGAGCAGTACTTC. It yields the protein CASSPDPGLRVLEQYF. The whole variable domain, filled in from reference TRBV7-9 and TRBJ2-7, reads DTGVSQNPRHKITKRGQNVTFRCDPISEHNRLYWYRQTLGQGPEFLTYFQNEAQLEKSRLLSDRFSAERPKGSFSTLEIQRTEQGDSAMYLCASSPDPGLRVLEQYFGPGTRLTVT.

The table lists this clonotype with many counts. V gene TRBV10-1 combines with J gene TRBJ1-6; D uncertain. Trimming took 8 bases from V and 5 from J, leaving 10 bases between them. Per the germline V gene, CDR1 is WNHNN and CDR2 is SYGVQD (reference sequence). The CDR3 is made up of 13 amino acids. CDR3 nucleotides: TGCGCCAGCCTGGCGCAGAATAATTCACCCCTCCACTTT. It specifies CASLAQNNSPLHF.

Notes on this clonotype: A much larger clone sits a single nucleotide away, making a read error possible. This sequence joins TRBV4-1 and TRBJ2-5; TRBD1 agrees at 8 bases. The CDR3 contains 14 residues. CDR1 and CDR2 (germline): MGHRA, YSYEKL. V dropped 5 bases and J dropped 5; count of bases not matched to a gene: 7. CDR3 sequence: CASSLTRTGETQYF. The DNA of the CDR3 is TGCGCCAGCAGCTTAACCCGGACAGGGGAGACCCAGTACTTC.

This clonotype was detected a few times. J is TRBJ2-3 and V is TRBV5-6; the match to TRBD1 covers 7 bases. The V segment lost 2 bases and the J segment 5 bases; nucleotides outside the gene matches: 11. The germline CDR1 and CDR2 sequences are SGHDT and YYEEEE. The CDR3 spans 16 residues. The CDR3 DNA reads TGTGCCAGCAGCTTAACACAGGGGACCTCCAGAGATACGCAGTATTTT. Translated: CASSLTQGTSRDTQYF.

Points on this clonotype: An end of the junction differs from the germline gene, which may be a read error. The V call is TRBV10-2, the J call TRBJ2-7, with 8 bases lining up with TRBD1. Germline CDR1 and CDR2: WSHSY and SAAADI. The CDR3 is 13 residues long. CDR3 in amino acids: CASRTGQEYEQYF. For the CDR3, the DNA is TGTGCCAGCAGGACGGGACAGGAGTACGAGCAGTACTTC.

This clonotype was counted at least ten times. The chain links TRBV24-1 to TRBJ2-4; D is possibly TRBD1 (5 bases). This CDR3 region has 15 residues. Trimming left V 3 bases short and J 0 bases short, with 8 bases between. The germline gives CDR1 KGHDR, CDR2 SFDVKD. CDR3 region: CATSDKQVAKNIQYF. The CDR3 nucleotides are TGTGCCACCAGTGATAAACAGGTAGCCAAAAACATTCAGTACTTC.

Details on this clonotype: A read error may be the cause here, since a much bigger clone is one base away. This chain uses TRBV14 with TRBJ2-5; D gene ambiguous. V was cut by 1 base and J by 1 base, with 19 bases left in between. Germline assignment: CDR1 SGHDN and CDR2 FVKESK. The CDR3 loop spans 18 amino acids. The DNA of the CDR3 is TGTGCCAGCAGCCAAGCTTTCGGGCGGAAGATGTGCCAAGAGACCCAGTACTTC. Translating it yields CASSQAFGRKMCQETQYF.

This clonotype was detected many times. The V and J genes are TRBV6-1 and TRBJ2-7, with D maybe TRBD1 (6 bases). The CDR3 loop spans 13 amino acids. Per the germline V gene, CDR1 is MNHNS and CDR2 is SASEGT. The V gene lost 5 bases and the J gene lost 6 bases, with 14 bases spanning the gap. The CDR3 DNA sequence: TGTGCCAGCAGTCAGGGGACACCCCCCGAGCAGTACTTC. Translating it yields CASSQGTPPEQYF.

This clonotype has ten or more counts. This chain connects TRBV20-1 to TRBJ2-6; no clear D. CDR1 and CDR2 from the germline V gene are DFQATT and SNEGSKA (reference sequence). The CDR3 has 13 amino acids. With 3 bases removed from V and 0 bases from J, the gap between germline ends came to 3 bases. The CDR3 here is CSARGSGANVLTF. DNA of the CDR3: TGCAGTGCTAGGGGCTCTGGGGCCAACGTCCTGACTTTC.

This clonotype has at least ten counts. CDR3 loop: CAGSTRGGDTQYF. CDR3 DNA sequence: TGTGCCGGTAGCACCCGAGGGGGAGATACGCAGTATTTT. The chain has TRBV7-2 and TRBJ2-3; possibly TRBD1 for D (6 bases). Trimming took off 11 bases at V and 5 bases at J, with 17 bases between the two ends. The CDR3 runs 13 residues. CDR1 is SGHTA and CDR2 is FQGNSA in the germline V gene.

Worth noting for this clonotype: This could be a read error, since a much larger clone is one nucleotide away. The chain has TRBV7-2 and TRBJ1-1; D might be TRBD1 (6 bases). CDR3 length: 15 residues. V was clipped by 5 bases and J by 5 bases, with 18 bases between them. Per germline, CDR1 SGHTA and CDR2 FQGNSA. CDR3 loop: CASSQEAGDGTEAFF. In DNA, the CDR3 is TGTGCCAGCAGCCAAGAAGCAGGGGATGGGACTGAAGCTTTCTTT.